This T cell receptor beta chain stems from a study of blood T cell repertoires in COVID-19. About the research overall: Acute and convalescent COVID-19 specimens originated in the United States, Italy and Spain. Sources were T cells, B-cell-depleted T cells, or PBMCs; the material itself was cDNA or gDNA.

CDR3 length: 15 residues. V lost 3 bases and J lost 5, with 16 bases in between. Germline CDR1 is LNHDA and CDR2 is SQIVND (reference sequence). Original handling: Scientists estimated how many nucleated cells there were by amplifying reference gene primers. Only in-frame clones appear in the TCRdb table, and some are missing; sequencing was by immunoSEQ multiplex PCR. V and J calls plus clone size are reproduced from that table; the DNA served to infer D and trimming. Here the sample spans about 670,000 clones, about 87% being singletons. This sequence was found in a woman aged 18-29 years with acute or convalescent COVID-19. The chain carries TRBV19 and TRBJ2-5; the D gene is possibly TRBD2 (6 bases). The sample consisted of peripheral blood. The CDR3 region has the DNA TGTGCCAGTAGTATCGGAATAGCGGTCGGGGAGACCCAGTACTTC. Its protein is CASSIGIAVGETQYF.